The subject of this entry is one T cell receptor (beta chain). The CDR3 is 16 residues long. V lost 0 bases to trimming and J lost 2 bases; unmatched junction nucleotides: 6. Germline V gene data show CDR1 as LGHNA and CDR2 as YSLEER. This entry belongs to a study of blood T cell repertoires in COVID-19. For the study at large: COVID-19 samples collected from the United States, Italy and Spain covered acute and convalescent phases. The cDNA or gDNA used as material had been derived from T cells, B-cell-depleted T cells, or PBMCs.

In the authors' workflow: Estimates of nucleated cell counts were drawn from the amplification of reference gene primers. Using immunoSEQ multiplex PCR, the repertoire was profiled, and TCRdb retains in-frame clones only, with some absent. That table furnishes V, J and clone size, whereas the DNA furnished D and trimming. This table holds 250,000 or so clones, about 86% found once. The gene calls are TRBV4-3 and TRBJ1-2; 7 nucleotides align to TRBD1. The origin of this receptor is a man aged 60 to 69 with acute or convalescent COVID-19. Sequencing used peripheral blood. DNA of the CDR3: TGCGCCAGCAGCCAAGATGGAGGGGACAGAAACTATGGCTACACCTTC. Translation: CASSQDGGDRNYGYTF.